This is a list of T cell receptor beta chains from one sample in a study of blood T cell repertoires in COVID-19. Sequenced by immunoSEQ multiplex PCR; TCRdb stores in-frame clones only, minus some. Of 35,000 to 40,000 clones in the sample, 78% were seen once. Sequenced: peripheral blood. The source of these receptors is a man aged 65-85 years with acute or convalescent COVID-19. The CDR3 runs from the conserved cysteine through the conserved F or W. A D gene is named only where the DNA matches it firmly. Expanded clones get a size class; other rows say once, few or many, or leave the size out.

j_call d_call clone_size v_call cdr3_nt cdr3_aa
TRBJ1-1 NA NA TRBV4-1 TGCGCCAGCAGCCCAACTCTGGACAATCGAAACACTGAAGCTTTCTTT CASSPTLDNRNTEAFF
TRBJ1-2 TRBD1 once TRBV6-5 TGTGCCAGCAGTTCTCCTAGACAGGGCCTTTATGGCTACACCTTC CASSSPRQGLYGYTF
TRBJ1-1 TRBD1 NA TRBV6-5 TGTGCCAGCAGTTACGCTTGGACAGGGGGGGACACTGAAGCTTTCTTT CASSYAWTGGDTEAFF
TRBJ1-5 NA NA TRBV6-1 TGTGCCAGCAGTGACAGGTCCTATCAGCCCCAGCATTTT CASSDRSYQPQHF
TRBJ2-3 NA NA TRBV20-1 TGCAGTGCCTCCGTTCCCACGCAGTATTTT CSASVPTQYF
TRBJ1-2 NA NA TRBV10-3 TGTGCCATCAGTGTTTCCAGTCGTTATGGCTACACCTTC CAISVSSRYGYTF
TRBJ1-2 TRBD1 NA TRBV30 TGTGCGGCGGGACAGAACTATGGCTACACCTTC CAAGQNYGYTF
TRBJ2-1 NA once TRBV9 TGTGCCAGCAGCTCCCCGGGGGAGACTAATGAGCAGTTCTTC CASSSPGETNEQFF
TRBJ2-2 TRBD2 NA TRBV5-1 TGCGCCAGCAGCTTGCGGGCTAGCGGGTTGAACGGGGAGCTGTTTTTT CASSLRASGLNGELFF
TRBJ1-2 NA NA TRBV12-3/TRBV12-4 TGTGCCAGCAGTGGGGACACTAACTATGGCTACACCTTC CASSGDTNYGYTF
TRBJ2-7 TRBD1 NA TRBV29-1 TGCAGCGTTAGGACAGGGGGTGGGTACGAGCAGTACTTC CSVRTGGGYEQYF
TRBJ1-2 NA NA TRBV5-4 TGTGCCAGCAGCTTGGAAACAGGGAGTTTGAATGGCTACACCTTC CASSLETGSLNGYTF
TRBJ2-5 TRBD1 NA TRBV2 TGTGCCAGCAGTCGGGACAGGGAAGAGACCCAGTACTTC CASSRDREETQYF
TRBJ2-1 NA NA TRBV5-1 TGCGCCAGCAGCTTGGGAAGGCGGGGTAGCTCCTACAATGAGCAGTTCTTC CASSLGRRGSSYNEQFF
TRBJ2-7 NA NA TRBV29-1 TGCAGCGTTGCTGGGTTCCTCCGGGGTGACGAGCAGTACTTC CSVAGFLRGDEQYF
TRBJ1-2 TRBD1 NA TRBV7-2 TGTGCCAGCAGCCCCTCGACAGGGGTGAAGAGCTACACCTTC CASSPSTGVKSYTF
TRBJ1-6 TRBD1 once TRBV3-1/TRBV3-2 TGTGCCAGCAGCCCGGGGACAGGGGGTTCACCCCTCCACTTT CASSPGTGGSPLHF
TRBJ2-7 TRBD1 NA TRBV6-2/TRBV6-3 TGTGCCAGCAGCTGGACAGGGGGATCCTACGAGCAGTACTTC CASSWTGGSYEQYF
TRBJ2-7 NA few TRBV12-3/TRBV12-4 TGTGCCAGCAGCCCAGGACAGAACGAGCAGTACTTC CASSPGQNEQYF
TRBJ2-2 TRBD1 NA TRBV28 TGTGCCTGCCGGGGACAGGGAAACACCGGGGAGCTGTTTTTT CACRGQGNTGELFF
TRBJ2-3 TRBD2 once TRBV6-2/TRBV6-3 TGTGCCAGCAGCCGTATCTCGGGGACTAGCGGTTCAGATACGCAGTATTTT CASSRISGTSGSDTQYF
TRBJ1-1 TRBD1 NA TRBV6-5 TGTGCCAGCAGTTATGGGACAGGGCGTATGAACACTGAAGCTTTCTTT CASSYGTGRMNTEAFF
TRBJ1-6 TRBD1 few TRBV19 TGTGCCAGTAGGCGAGGGGACAGGGGGCATTCACCCCTCCACTTT CASRRGDRGHSPLHF
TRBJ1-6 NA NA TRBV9 TGTGCCAGCAGCGTAGTAACAGATTCACCCCTCCACTTT CASSVVTDSPLHF
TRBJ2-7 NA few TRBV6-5 TGTGCCAGCAGGTCCCGGGGGAGCTCCTACGAGCAGTACTTC CASRSRGSSYEQYF
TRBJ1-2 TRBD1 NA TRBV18 TGTGCCAGCTCACGGACAGGTGAAAGGGGTGGCTACACCTTC CASSRTGERGGYTF
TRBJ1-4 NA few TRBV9 TGTGCCAGCAGCTCCCAGACAGGAAGCACAGAAAAACTGTTTTTT CASSSQTGSTEKLFF
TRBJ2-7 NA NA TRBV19 TGTGCCAGTAGTATAAAACAGGGTGACGAGCAGTACTTC CASSIKQGDEQYF
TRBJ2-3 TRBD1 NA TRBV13 TGTGCCAGCAGCTCCCCGACCGGGACAGGGGAAGATACGCAGTATTTT CASSSPTGTGEDTQYF
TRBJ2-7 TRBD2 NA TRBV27 TGTGCCAGCAGTTTATGGGGACTAGCGGGTCCCACCTACGAGCAGTACTTC CASSLWGLAGPTYEQYF
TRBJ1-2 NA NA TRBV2 TGTGCCAGCAGGACAGATAACTATGGCTACACCTTC CASRTDNYGYTF
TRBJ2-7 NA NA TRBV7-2 TGTGCCAGCAGCTTCCCGAATAGCGACGTAACCTACGAGCAGTACTTC CASSFPNSDVTYEQYF
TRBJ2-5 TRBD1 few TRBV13 TGTGCCAGCAGCTCCCGACAGGGACGGAAGACCCAGTACTTC CASSSRQGRKTQYF
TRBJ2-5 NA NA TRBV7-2 TGTGCCAGCAGCTTAGGTTTGGCGGGTGGGAAGACCCAGTACTTC CASSLGLAGGKTQYF
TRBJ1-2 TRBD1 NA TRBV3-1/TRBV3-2 TGTGCCAGCAGCAGGGACAGAGGGGATTCCTATGGCTACACCTTC CASSRDRGDSYGYTF
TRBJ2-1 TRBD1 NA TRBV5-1 TGCGCCAGCAGGGGTACAGGGGGCAATGAGCAGTTCTTC CASRGTGGNEQFF
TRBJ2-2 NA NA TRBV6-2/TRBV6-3 TGTGCCAGCAGTTACTACTCAGGGCGCACCGGGGAGCTGTTTTTT CASSYYSGRTGELFF
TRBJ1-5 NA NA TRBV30 TGTGCCTGGGGCCCGGGACACCGAACGGGACAGCCCCAGCATTTT CAWGPGHRTGQPQHF
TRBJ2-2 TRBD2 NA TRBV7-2 TGTGCCAGCAGCACGACTAGCGGGAACACCGGGGAGCTGTTTTTT CASSTTSGNTGELFF
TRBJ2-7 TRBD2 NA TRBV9 TGTGCCAGCGGTAGCGGGACCTCCTACGAGCAGTACTTC CASGSGTSYEQYF
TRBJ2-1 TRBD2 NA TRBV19 TGTGCCAGTAGTAGGGCCCGGACTAGCGGGGACAATGAGCAGTTCTTC CASSRARTSGDNEQFF
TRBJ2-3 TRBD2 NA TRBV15 TGTGCCACCAGCACCTGGACTAGCGGGAGACCGGGGATTAGGGATACGCAGTATTTT CATSTWTSGRPGIRDTQYF
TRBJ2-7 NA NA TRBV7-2 TGTGCCAGCAGCTTAAGGGGATTTGGGCAGTACTTC CASSLRGFGQYF
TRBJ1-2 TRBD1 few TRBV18 TGTGCCAGCTCACCGGCGGGTGGGACAGGGACCAACTATGGCTACACCTTC CASSPAGGTGTNYGYTF
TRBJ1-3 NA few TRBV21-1 TGTGCCAGCAGCAAAAAGCTGGGCGGCAGGGGGCCAGGAAACACCATATATTTT CASSKKLGGRGPGNTIYF
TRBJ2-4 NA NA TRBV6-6 TGTGCCAGCAGTTTTAGCACAGCCAAAAACATTCAGTACTTC CASSFSTAKNIQYF
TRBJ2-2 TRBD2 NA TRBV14 TGTGCCAGCAGCCATCCTGGACTAGCGGGCTCAGGGGAGCTGTTTTTT CASSHPGLAGSGELFF
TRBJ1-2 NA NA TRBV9 TGTGCCAGCCCGGGGTGGAGGCGGGGCTACACCTTC CASPGWRRGYTF
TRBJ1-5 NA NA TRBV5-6 TGTGCCAGCAGCTCGCAGGGATACCAGCCCCAGCATTTT CASSSQGYQPQHF
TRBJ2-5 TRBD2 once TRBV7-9 TGTGCCAGCAGCTCCGAGGTCCCGGGGGGGACCCAGTACTTC CASSSEVPGGTQYF
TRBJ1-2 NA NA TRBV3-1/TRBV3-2 TGTGCCAGCAGCCAGAGGACACAGGGTACCTATGGCTACACCTTC CASSQRTQGTYGYTF
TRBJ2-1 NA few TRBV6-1 TGTGCCAGCAGTGAATTAGGACTCTCGATCGTGGATGAGCAGTTCTTC CASSELGLSIVDEQFF
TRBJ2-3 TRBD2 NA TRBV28 TGTGCCAGCAGTTTGGGACTAGCGAACACAGATACGCAGTATTTT CASSLGLANTDTQYF
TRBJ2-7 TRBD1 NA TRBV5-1 TGCGCCAGCAGCCCGGAAGGACAGGGGGCTTCCGAGCAGTACTTC CASSPEGQGASEQYF
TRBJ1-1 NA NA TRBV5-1 TGCGCCAGCAGCTTGCAGGGATGGAACACTGAAGCTTTCTTT CASSLQGWNTEAFF
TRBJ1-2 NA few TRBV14 TGTGCCAGCAGCCTCGGACCTAGAGGGTACTATGGCTACACCTTC CASSLGPRGYYGYTF
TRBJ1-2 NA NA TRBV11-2 TGTGCCAGCAGCTTAGATCCAGCCCACGGGGGCTATGGCTACACCTTC CASSLDPAHGGYGYTF
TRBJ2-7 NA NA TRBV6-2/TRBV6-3 TGTGCCAGCAGCTATACTAGTCAACGCTCCTACGAGCAGTACTTC CASSYTSQRSYEQYF
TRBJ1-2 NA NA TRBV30 TGTGCCTGGAGTGTACGGTTATATGGCTACACCTTC CAWSVRLYGYTF